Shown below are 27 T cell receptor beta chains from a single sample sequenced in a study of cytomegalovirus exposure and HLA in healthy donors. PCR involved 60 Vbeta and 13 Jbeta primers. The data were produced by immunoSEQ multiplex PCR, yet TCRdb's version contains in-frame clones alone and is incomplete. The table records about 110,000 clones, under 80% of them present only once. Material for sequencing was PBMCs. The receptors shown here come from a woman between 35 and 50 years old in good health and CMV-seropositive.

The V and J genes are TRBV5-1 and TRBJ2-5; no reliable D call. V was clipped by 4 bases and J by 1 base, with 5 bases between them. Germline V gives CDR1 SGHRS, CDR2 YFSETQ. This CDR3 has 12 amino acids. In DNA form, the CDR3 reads TGCGCCAGCAGCACCAGCCAAGAGACCCAGTACTTC. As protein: CASSTSQETQYF.

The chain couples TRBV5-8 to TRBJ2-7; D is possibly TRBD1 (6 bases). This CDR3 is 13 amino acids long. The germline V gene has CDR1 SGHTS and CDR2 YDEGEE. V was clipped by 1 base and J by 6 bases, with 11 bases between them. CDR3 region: CASSLRQVSEQYF. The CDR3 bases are TGTGCCAGCAGCTTGCGACAGGTGAGCGAGCAGTACTTC.

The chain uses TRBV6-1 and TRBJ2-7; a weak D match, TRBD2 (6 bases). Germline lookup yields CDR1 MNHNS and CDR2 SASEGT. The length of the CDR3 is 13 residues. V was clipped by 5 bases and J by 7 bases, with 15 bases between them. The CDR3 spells CASSPPGRGEQYF. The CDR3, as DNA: TGTGCCAGCAGTCCACCGGGCCGGGGGGAGCAGTACTTC.

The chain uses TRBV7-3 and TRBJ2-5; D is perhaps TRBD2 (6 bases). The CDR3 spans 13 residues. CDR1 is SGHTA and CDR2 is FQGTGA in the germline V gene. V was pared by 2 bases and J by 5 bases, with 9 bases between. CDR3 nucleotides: TGTGCCAGCAGCTTAGAACGGGGGGAGACCCAGTACTTC. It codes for CASSLERGETQYF.

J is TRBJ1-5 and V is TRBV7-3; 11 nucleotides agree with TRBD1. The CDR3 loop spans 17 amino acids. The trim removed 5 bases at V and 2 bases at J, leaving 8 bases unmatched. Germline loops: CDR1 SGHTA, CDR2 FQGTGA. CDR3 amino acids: CASSPRDRGFRNQPQHF. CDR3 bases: TGTGCCAGCAGCCCCCGGGACAGGGGGTTTCGCAATCAGCCCCAGCATTTT.

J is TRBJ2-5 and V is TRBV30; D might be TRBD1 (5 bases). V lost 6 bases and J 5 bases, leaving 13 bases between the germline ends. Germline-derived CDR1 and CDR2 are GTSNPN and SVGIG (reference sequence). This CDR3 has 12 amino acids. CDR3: CACHRSTETQYF. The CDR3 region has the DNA TGTGCCTGCCACAGGTCGACGGAGACCCAGTACTTC.

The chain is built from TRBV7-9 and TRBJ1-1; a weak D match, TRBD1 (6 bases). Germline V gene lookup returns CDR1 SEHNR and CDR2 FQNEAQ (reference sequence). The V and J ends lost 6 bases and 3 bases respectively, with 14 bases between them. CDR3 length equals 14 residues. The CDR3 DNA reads TGTGCCAGCAGTGATCCGGGACAATACACTGAAGCTTTCTTT. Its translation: CASSDPGQYTEAFF.

In DNA, the CDR3 is TGTGCCTGGAGTAGAAGCGGGGGGGCAGATGAGCAGTTCTTC. Amino acid sequence: CAWSRSGGADEQFF. V and J are TRBV30 and TRBJ2-1; 10 bases match TRBD2. The V gene's germline CDR1 is GTSNPN and CDR2 SVGIG (reference sequence). Losses at the gene ends were 2 bases for V and 8 bases for J; bases not matched to a gene: 6. CDR3 size: 14 residues.

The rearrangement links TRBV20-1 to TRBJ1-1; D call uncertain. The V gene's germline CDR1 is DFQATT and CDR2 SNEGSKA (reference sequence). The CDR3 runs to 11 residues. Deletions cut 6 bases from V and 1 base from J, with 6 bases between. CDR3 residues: CSARQNTEAFF. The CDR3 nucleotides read TGCAGTGCCCGACAGAACACTGAAGCTTTCTTT.

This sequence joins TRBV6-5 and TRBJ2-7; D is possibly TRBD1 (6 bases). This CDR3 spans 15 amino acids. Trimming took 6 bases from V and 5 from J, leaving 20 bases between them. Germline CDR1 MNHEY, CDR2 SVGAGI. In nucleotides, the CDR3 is TGTGCCAGCAGATCACAGGGCTCAAAAACCCACGAGCAGTACTTC. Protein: CASRSQGSKTHEQYF.

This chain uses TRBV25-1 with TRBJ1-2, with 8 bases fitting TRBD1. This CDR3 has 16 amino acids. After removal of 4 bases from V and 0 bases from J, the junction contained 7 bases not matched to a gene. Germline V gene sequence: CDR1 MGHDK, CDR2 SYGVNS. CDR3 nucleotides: TGTGCCAGCAGTGGAGGGGGACAGGCGCCTAACTATGGCTACACCTTC. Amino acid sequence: CASSGGGQAPNYGYTF.

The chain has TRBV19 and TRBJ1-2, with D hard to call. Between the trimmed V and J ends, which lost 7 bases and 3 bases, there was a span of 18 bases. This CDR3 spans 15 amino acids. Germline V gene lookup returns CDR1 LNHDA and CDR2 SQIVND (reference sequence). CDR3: CASKVGGGDHYGYTF. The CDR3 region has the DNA TGTGCCAGTAAAGTGGGAGGAGGCGACCACTATGGCTACACCTTC.

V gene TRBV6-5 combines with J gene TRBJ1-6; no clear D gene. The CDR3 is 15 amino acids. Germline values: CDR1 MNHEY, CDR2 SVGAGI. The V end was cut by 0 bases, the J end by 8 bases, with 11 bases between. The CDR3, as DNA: TGTGCCAGCAGTTACTCGAGGGTGGCGGATTCACCCCTCCACTTT. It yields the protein CASSYSRVADSPLHF.

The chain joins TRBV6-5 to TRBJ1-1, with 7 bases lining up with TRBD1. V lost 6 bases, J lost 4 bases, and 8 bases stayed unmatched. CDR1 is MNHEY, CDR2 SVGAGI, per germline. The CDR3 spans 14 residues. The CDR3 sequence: CASRSGTDSTEAFF. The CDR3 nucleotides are TGTGCCAGCAGATCCGGGACAGACTCCACTGAAGCTTTCTTT.

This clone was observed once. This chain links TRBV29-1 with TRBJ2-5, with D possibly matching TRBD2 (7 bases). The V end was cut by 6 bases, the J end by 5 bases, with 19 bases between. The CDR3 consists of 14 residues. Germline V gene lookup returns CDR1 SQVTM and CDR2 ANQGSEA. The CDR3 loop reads CSVLGAGVWETQYF. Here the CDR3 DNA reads TGCAGCGTGTTGGGGGCGGGGGTCTGGGAGACCCAGTACTTC.

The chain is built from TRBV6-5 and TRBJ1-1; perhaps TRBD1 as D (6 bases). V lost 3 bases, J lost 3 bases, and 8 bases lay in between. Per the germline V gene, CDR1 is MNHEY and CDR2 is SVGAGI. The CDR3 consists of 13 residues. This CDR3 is CASSYNRDTEAFF. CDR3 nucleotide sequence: TGTGCCAGCAGTTATAACAGGGACACTGAAGCTTTCTTT.

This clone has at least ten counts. CDR3 sequence reads: CAISRQAENTEAFF. Written as DNA, the CDR3 is TGTGCCATCAGTCGACAGGCGGAGAACACTGAAGCTTTCTTT. The J gene is TRBJ1-1, the V gene TRBV10-3; weak D call: TRBD1 (6 bases). CDR1 ENHRY and CDR2 SYGVKD come from the germline V gene. V gave up 5 bases and J gave up 1 base, with 11 bases separating them. The CDR3 has 14 residues.

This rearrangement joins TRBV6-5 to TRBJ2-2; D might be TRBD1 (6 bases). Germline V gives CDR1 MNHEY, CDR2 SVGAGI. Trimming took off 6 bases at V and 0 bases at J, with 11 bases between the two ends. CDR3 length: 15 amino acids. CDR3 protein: CASRWTATNTGELFF. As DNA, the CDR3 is TGTGCCAGCAGGTGGACAGCCACGAACACCGGGGAGCTGTTTTTT.

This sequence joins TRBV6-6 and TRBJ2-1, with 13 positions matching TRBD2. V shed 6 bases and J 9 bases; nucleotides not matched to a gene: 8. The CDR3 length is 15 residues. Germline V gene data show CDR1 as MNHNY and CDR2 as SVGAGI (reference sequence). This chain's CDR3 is CASSYGTSGAGEQFF. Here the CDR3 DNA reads TGTGCCAGCAGCTACGGGACTAGCGGGGCCGGTGAGCAGTTCTTC.

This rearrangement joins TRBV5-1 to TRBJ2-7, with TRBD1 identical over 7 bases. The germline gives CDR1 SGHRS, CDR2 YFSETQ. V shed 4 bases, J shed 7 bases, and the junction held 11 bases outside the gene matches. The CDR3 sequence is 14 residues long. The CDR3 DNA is TGCGCCAGCAGCCCCGGGACAGCGCGTGGTGAGCAGTACTTC. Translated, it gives CASSPGTARGEQYF.

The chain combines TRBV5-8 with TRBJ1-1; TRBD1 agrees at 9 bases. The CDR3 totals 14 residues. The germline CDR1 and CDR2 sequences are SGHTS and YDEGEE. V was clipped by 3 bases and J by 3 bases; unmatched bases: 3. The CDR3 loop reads CASSSGTGYTEAFF. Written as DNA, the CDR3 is TGTGCCAGCAGCTCAGGGACAGGGTACACTGAAGCTTTCTTT.

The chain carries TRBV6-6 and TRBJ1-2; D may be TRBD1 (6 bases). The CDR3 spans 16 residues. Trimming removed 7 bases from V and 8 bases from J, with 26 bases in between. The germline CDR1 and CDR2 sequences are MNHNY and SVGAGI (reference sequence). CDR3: CASTKADLSGGRGYTF. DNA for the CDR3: TGTGCCAGCACTAAAGCCGATTTGTCGGGGGGCCGGGGCTACACCTTC.

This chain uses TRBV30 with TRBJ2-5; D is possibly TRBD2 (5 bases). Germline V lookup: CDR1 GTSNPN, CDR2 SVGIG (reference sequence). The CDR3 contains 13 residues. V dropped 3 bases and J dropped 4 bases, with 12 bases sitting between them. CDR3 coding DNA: TGTGCCTGGAGCCCCCGGGCGGGAGAGACCCAGTACTTC. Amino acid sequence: CAWSPRAGETQYF.

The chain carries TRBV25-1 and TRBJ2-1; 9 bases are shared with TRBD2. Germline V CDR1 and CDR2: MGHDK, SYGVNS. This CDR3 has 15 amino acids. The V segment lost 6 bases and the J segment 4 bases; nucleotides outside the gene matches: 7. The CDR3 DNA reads TGTGCCAGCAGCTTCCGACTAGCGGCATACAATGAGCAGTTCTTC. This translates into CASSFRLAAYNEQFF.

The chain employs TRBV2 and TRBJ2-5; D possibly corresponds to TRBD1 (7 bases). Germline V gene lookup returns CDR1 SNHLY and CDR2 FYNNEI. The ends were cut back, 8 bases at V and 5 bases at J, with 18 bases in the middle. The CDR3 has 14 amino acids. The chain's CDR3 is CASARSPGGETQYF. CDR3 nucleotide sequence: TGTGCCAGCGCCCGCAGCCCAGGGGGGGAGACCCAGTACTTC.

The CDR3 DNA follows: TGTGCCAGCAGTCTTTACAGGGGACACTACGAGCAGTACTTC. This gives the protein CASSLYRGHYEQYF. The gene calls are TRBV6-5 and TRBJ2-7, with 7 bases matching TRBD1. In germline, CDR1 is MNHEY, CDR2 SVGAGI. The V gene end was trimmed by 5 bases and the J gene end by 3 bases; junction bases not matched to a gene: 7. This CDR3 is 14 amino acids long.

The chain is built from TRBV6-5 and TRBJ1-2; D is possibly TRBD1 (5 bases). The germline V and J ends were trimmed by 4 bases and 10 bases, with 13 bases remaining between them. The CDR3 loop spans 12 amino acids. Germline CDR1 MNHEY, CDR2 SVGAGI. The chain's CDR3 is CASSSTGPSYTF. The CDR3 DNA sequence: TGTGCCAGCAGTTCCACAGGTCCCTCCTACACCTTC.